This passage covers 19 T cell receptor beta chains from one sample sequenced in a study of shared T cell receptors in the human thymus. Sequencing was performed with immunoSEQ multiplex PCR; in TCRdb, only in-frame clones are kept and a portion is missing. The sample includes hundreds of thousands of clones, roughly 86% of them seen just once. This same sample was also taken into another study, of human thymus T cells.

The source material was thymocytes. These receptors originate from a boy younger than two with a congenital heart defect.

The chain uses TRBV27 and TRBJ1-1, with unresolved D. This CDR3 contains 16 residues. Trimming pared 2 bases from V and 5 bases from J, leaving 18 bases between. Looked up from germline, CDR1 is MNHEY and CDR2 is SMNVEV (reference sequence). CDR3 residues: CASSLGKAKTRTEAFF. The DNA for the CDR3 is TGTGCCAGCAGTTTAGGAAAGGCAAAAACGAGGACTGAAGCTTTCTTT.

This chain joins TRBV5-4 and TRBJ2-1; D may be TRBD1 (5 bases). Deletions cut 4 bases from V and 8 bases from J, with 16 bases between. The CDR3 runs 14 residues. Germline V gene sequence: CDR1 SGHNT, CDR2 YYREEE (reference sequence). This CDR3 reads CASSTEKRGYEQFF. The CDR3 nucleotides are TGTGCCAGCAGCACCGAGAAAAGGGGCTATGAGCAGTTCTTC.

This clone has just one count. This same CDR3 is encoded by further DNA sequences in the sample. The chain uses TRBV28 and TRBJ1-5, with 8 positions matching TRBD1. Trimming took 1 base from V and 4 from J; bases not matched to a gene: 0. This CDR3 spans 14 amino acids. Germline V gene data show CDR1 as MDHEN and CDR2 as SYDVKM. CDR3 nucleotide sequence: TGTGCCAGCAGTTTATACAGGGGGAATCAGCCCCAGCATTTT. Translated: CASSLYRGNQPQHF.

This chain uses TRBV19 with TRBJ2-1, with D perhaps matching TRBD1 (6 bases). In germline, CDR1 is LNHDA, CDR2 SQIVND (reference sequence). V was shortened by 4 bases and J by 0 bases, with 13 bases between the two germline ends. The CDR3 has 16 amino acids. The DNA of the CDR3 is TGTGCCAGTAGTAGGCGACAGGATTCCTCCTACAATGAGCAGTTCTTC. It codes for CASSRRQDSSYNEQFF.

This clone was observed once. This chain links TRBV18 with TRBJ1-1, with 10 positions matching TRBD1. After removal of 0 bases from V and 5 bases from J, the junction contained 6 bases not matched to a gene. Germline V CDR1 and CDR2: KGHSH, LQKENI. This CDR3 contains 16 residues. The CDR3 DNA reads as TGTGCCAGCTCACCACCAAGACAGGGGGCGGGAACTGAAGCTTTCTTT. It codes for CASSPPRQGAGTEAFF.

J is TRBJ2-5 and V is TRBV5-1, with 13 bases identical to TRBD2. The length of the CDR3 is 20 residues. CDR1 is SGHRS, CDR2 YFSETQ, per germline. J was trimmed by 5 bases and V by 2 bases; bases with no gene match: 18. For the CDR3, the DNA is TGCGCCAGCAGCTTCTGGTCCGTGTGGACTAGCGGGGGAAGCGGGGAGACCCAGTACTTC. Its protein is CASSFWSVWTSGGSGETQYF.

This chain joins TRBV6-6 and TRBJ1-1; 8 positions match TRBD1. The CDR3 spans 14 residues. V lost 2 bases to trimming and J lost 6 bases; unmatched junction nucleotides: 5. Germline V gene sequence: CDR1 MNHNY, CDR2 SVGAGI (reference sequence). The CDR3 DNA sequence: TGTGCCAGCAGTTACCCGGACAGGGAGGCTGAAGCTTTCTTT. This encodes CASSYPDREAEAFF.

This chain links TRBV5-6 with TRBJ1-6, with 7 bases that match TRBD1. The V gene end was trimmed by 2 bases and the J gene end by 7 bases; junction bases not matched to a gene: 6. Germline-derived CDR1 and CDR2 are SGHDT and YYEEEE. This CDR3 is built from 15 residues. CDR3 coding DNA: TGTGCCAGCAGCTTAGGTGAGGGGGCGAATTCACCCCTCCACTTT. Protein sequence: CASSLGEGANSPLHF.

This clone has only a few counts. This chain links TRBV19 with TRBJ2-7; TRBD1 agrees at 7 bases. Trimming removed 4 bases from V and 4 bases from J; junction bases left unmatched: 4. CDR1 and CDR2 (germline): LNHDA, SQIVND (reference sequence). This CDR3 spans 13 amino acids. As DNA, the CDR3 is TGTGCCAGTAGTAGTACAGGGGTTTACGAGCAGTACTTC. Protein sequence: CASSSTGVYEQYF.

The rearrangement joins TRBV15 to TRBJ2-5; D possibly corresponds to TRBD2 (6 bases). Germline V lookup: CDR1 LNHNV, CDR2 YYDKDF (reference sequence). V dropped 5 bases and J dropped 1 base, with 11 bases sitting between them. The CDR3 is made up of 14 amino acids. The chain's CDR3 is CATSAGPTQETQYF. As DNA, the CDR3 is TGTGCCACCAGCGCGGGACCGACCCAAGAGACCCAGTACTTC.

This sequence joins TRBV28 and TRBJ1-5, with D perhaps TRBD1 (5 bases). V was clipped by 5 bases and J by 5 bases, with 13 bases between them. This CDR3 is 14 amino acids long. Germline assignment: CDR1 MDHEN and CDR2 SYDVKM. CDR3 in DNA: TGTGCCAGCAGTGCAGGGACTTTTTATCAGCCCCAGCATTTT. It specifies CASSAGTFYQPQHF.

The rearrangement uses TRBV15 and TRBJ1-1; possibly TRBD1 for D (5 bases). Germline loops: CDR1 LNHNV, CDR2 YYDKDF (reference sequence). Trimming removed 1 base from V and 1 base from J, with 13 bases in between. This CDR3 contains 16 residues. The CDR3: CATSRGAGWENTEAFF. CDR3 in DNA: TGTGCCACCAGCAGAGGGGCAGGGTGGGAGAACACTGAAGCTTTCTTT.

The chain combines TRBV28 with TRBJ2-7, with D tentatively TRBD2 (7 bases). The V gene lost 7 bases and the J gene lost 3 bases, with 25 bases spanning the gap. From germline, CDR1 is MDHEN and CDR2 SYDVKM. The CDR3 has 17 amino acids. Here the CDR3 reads CASKGERGASPRYEQYF. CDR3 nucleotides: TGTGCCAGCAAGGGGGAACGGGGGGCCTCTCCCCGCTACGAGCAGTACTTC.

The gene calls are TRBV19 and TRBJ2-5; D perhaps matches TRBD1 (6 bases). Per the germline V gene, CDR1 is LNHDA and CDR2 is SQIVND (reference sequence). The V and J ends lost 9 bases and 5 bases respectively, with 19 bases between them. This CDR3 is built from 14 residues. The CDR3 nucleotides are TGTGCCAGCCTCTCCAGGGGACCGAAGGAGACCCAGTACTTC. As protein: CASLSRGPKETQYF. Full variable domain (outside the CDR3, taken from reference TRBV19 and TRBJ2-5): DGGITQSPKYLFRKEGQNVTLSCEQNLNHDAMYWYRQDPGQGLRLIYYSQIVNDFQKGDIAEGYSVSREKKESFPLTVTSAQKNPTAFYLCASLSRGPKETQYFGPGTRLLVL.

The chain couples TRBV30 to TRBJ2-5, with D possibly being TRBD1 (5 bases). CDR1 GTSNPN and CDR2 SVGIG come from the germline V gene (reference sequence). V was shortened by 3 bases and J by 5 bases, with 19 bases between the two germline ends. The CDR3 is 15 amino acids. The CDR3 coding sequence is TGTGCCTGGAGATCTGGGGCACCGATCCGGGAGACCCAGTACTTC. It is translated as CAWRSGAPIRETQYF.

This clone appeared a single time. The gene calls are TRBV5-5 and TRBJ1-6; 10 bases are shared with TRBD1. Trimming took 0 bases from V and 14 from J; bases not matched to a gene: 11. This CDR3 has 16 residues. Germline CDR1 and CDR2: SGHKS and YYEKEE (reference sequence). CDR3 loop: CASSLGVGTGVRALHF. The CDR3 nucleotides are TGTGCCAGCAGCTTGGGTGTTGGGACAGGGGTCAGGGCCCTCCACTTT.

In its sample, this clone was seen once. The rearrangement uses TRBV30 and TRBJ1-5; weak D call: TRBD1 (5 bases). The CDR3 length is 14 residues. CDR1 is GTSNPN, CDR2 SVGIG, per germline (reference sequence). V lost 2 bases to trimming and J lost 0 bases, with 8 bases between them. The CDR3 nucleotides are TGTGCCTGGAGTTTCGGGGGTAGCAATCAGCCCCAGCATTTT. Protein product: CAWSFGGSNQPQHF.

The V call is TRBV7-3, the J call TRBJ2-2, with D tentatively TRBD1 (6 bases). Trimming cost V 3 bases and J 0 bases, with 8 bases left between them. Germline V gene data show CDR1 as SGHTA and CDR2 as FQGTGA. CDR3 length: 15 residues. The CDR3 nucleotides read TGTGCCAGCAGCTTGAGGACAGCGAACACCGGGGAGCTGTTTTTT. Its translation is CASSLRTANTGELFF.

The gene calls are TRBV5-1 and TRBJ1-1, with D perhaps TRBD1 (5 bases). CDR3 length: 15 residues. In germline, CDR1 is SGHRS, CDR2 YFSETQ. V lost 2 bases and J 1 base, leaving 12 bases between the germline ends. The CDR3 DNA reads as TGCGCCAGCAGCTTTTTGCCACAGGAGAACACTGAAGCTTTCTTT. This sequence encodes CASSFLPQENTEAFF.